These T cell receptor beta chains were read from a single sample in a study of cytomegalovirus exposure and HLA in healthy donors. Assay: immunoSEQ multiplex PCR; the TCRdb copy retains only in-frame clones and omits some. Altogether 110,000 to 150,000 clones are present, around 80% being singletons, with the ten largest covering around 6.8%. What was sequenced was PBMCs. These receptors all stem from a man aged 35-49 years in good health and CMV-seropositive. The CDR3 runs from the conserved cysteine through the conserved F or W. A D gene is named only where the DNA matches it firmly.

J	D	V	CDR3	DNA
TRBJ2-7	.	TRBV19	CASRITSLDYEQYF	TGTGCCAGTCGTATAACGAGTCTTGACTACGAGCAGTACTTC
TRBJ2-5	.	TRBV28	CASSPGLRRSQETQYF	TGTGCCAGCAGTCCAGGACTTCGGAGGTCTCAAGAGACCCAGTACTTC
TRBJ2-1	.	TRBV5-1	CASSLIAERDEQFF	TGCGCCAGCAGCTTGATAGCGGAGAGGGATGAGCAGTTCTTC
TRBJ1-1	.	TRBV7-8	CASSRTRPTGNTEAFF	TGTGCCAGCAGCCGGACGAGGCCGACAGGGAACACTGAAGCTTTCTTT
TRBJ2-1	TRBD2	TRBV5-1	CASSSAVAGTYNEQFF	TGCGCCAGCAGCTCTGCCGTAGCGGGAACCTACAATGAGCAGTTCTTC
TRBJ2-1	TRBD1	TRBV7-6	CASSSGTGPTSSYNEQFF	TGTGCCAGCAGCTCGGGGACAGGTCCTACTAGCTCCTACAATGAGCAGTTCTTC
TRBJ2-4	.	TRBV5-1	CASSFGRGGNIQYF	TGCGCCAGCAGCTTCGGCAGGGGCGGAAACATTCAGTACTTC
TRBJ2-5	TRBD2	TRBV5-1	CASSLIGGGQETQYF	TGCGCCAGCAGCTTGATCGGGGGGGGCCAAGAGACCCAGTACTTC
TRBJ2-1	.	TRBV11-2	CASSLGRRRSYNEQFF	TGTGCCAGCAGCTTAGGGAGGAGAAGGTCCTACAATGAGCAGTTCTTC
TRBJ1-1	.	TRBV6-6	CASMKKEGNTEAFF	TGTGCCAGCATGAAGAAGGAGGGGAACACTGAAGCTTTCTTT
TRBJ1-2	.	TRBV7-9	CASSSDWTEANYGYTF	TGTGCCAGCAGTTCTGATTGGACAGAAGCTAACTATGGCTACACCTTC